These 6 T cell receptor beta chains share one sample of origin, sequenced in a study of T cell repertoires in cytomegalovirus infection. MiXCR, applied by TCRdb to the reads, yields one record per CDR3 protein. Among some 680,000 distinct CDR3 sequences listed, 35% to 45% were seen once. Source material: PBMCs. All receptors come from a human donor in good health (CMV status not recorded). Some clones in this sample may be carry-over from other donors' samples.

This clonotype occurred many times. The chain links TRBV7-2 to TRBJ1-5, with 7 bases aligning to TRBD1. Germline CDR1 is SGHTA and CDR2 is FQGNSA. The CDR3 has 16 amino acids. V lost 5 bases, J lost 4 bases, and 11 bases stayed unmatched. CDR3: CASSPRPGQVNQPQHF. The DNA of the CDR3 is TGTGCCAGCAGCCCACGACCCGGACAGGTGAATCAGCCCCAGCATTTT.

This clonotype has a handful of counts. A read error may produce the germline difference seen at one junction end. The chain carries TRBV4-1 and TRBJ2-7, with TRBD1 matching over 7 bases. CDR3 length: 12 amino acids. Germline V gives CDR1 MGHRA, CDR2 YSYEKL. CDR3: CASSQAMGQREF. The CDR3 DNA sequence: TGCGCCAGCAGCCAAGCAATGGGACAGAGAGAGTTC.

This clonotype was seen a handful of times. The chain is built from TRBV12-3 or TRBV12-4 and TRBJ2-3; TRBD2 aligns across 7 bases. V shed 5 bases, J shed 0 bases, and the junction held 8 bases outside the gene matches. The CDR3 has 16 residues. The CDR3, as DNA: TGTGCCAGCAGTCGTCTAACTAGCGCTAGCACAGATACGCAGTATTTT. It yields the protein CASSRLTSASTDTQYF.

A note on this clonotype: Given a much more abundant clone one base away, this may be a read error. The gene calls are TRBV29-1 and TRBJ2-7, with D possibly TRBD1 on 6 matching bases. This CDR3 contains 13 residues. CDR1 is SQVTM and CDR2 is ANQGSEA in the germline V gene. CDR3 DNA sequence: TGCAGCGTTGAAAGGGCAGGGGCCTACGAGCCGTACTTC. It is translated as CSVERAGAYEPYF.

As for this clonotype: Because the CDR3 is missing its conserved closing phenylalanine or tryptophan, this is likely a read error. The DNA is omitted, as the CDR3 cannot be located on it reliably, and the CDR3 follows TCRdb's listing. This chain uses TRBV7-2 with TRBJ2-1; the table assigns TRBD2, which was not confirmed against the DNA. In germline, CDR1 is SGHTA, CDR2 FQGNSA. Both ends counted, the CDR3 spans 14 residues. CDR3 amino acids: CASSLGRERGLANI.

The chain is built from TRBV28 and TRBJ1-5; possible D gene TRBD1, 6 bases. V was pared by 3 bases and J by 6 bases, with 12 bases between. Germline-derived CDR1 and CDR2 are MDHEN and SYDVKM. This CDR3 comprises 14 residues. This chain's CDR3 is CASSFRGWIQPQHF. The DNA for the CDR3 is TGTGCCAGCAGTTTCAGGGGATGGATTCAGCCCCAGCATTTT.